These T cell receptor beta chains were read from a single sample in a study of CD4 and CD8 cells across lung adenocarcinoma regions. TCRdb redid the calling of the PCR reads with MiXCR, one entry per CDR3 protein. Of over 15,000 distinct CDR3 sequences in the sample, around 50% were seen once. The sample comprised CD8+ T cells from the margin of a lung tumor. The source of these receptors is a male donor with lung adenocarcinoma. The CD4 and CD8 labels of this study may be unreliable. The CDR3 runs from the conserved cysteine through the conserved F or W. A D gene is named only where the DNA matches it firmly. A row's size may be missing; if present it is once, few, many or a size class.

CDR3 length: 15; J gene: TRBJ2-5; V gene: TRBV6-1; D gene: TRBD1; clone size: many; CDR3 protein: CASSGGTGVEETQYF; CDR3 DNA: TGTGCCAGCAGTGGTGGGACAGGGGTCGAAGAGACCCAGTACTTC
CDR3 length: 15; J gene: TRBJ2-2; V gene: TRBV4-1; D gene: NA; clone size: few; CDR3 protein: CASSHPFIGTGELFF; CDR3 DNA: TGCGCCAGCAGCCACCCCTTTATAGGGACCGGGGAGCTGTTTTTT
CDR3 length: 15; J gene: TRBJ2-5; V gene: TRBV5-1; D gene: NA; clone size: NA; CDR3 protein: CASSLSRRGSETQYF; CDR3 DNA: TGCGCCAGCAGCTTGTCTAGAAGGGGCTCGGAGACCCAGTACTTC
CDR3 length: 14; J gene: TRBJ2-2; V gene: TRBV12-3/TRBV12-4; D gene: NA; clone size: NA; CDR3 protein: CASSWAGYGGELFF; CDR3 DNA: TGTGCCAGCAGTTGGGCAGGGTACGGCGGGGAGCTGTTTTTT
CDR3 length: 14; J gene: TRBJ2-7; V gene: TRBV10-2; D gene: TRBD2; clone size: NA; CDR3 protein: CASSISGRNYEQYF; CDR3 DNA: TGCGCCAGCAGTATTAGCGGGAGGAACTACGAGCAGTACTTC
CDR3 length: 14; J gene: TRBJ2-5; V gene: TRBV6-1; D gene: NA; clone size: once; CDR3 protein: CASSAGSRTETQYF; CDR3 DNA: TGTGCCAGCAGTGCCGGGTCCCGAACAGAGACCCAGTACTTC
CDR3 length: 18; J gene: TRBJ2-1; V gene: TRBV9; D gene: TRBD2; clone size: NA; CDR3 protein: CASSVVPRAGGPGNEQFF; CDR3 DNA: TGTGCCAGCAGCGTAGTCCCGCGAGCGGGAGGGCCTGGGAATGAGCAGTTCTTC
CDR3 length: 14; J gene: TRBJ2-5; V gene: TRBV3-1; D gene: NA; clone size: NA; CDR3 protein: CASSPGFGEGTQYF; CDR3 DNA: TGTGCCAGCAGCCCCGGCTTCGGGGAAGGGACCCAGTACTTC
CDR3 length: 13; J gene: TRBJ2-7; V gene: TRBV6-1; D gene: NA; clone size: many; CDR3 protein: CASREGSIHEQYF; CDR3 DNA: TGTGCCAGCAGGGAAGGGTCTATTCACGAGCAGTACTTC
CDR3 length: 11; J gene: TRBJ2-3; V gene: TRBV10-2; D gene: NA; clone size: NA; CDR3 protein: CASFKTDTQYF; CDR3 DNA: TGCGCTTCTTTTAAGACGGATACGCAGTATTTT
CDR3 length: 16; J gene: TRBJ2-3; V gene: TRBV6-1; D gene: TRBD2; clone size: NA; CDR3 protein: CASSRREGGATDTQYF; CDR3 DNA: TGTGCCAGCAGTCGACGGGAGGGGGGGGCCACAGACACGCAGTATTTC
CDR3 length: 14; J gene: TRBJ2-3; V gene: TRBV10-3; D gene: NA; clone size: NA; CDR3 protein: CAGSGGRSTETQYF; CDR3 DNA: TGTGCGGGGAGTGGGGGCCGAAGCACAGAGACCCAGTACTTT
CDR3 length: 14; J gene: TRBJ2-5; V gene: TRBV6-1; D gene: NA; clone size: few; CDR3 protein: CASRPSLERETQYF; CDR3 DNA: TGTGCCAGCAGACCCTCACTAGAACGCGAGACCCAGTACTTC
CDR3 length: 9; J gene: TRBJ2-1; V gene: TRBV6-6; D gene: NA; clone size: medium-sized; CDR3 protein: CASSLSPFF; CDR3 DNA: TGTGCCAGCAGTCTATCCCCGTTCTTC
CDR3 length: 14; J gene: TRBJ2-3; V gene: TRBV10-2; D gene: NA; clone size: few; CDR3 protein: CASSRVAGADTQYF; CDR3 DNA: TGCGCCAGCAGCCGGGTGGCAGGGGCAGATACGCAGTATTTT
CDR3 length: 14; J gene: TRBJ1-5; V gene: TRBV12-3/TRBV12-4; D gene: TRBD1; clone size: NA; CDR3 protein: CASSQDRANQPQHF; CDR3 DNA: TGTGCCAGCAGTCAGGACAGGGCCAATCAGCCCCAGCATTTT
CDR3 length: 14; J gene: TRBJ2-1; V gene: TRBV11-2; D gene: TRBD2; clone size: NA; CDR3 protein: CASSLEAGVKEQFF; CDR3 DNA: TGTGCCAGCAGCTTAGAGGCGGGAGTAAAAGAGCAGTTCTTC
CDR3 length: 17; J gene: TRBJ2-3; V gene: TRBV6-5; D gene: NA; clone size: NA; CDR3 protein: CASSYSRTQSSTDTQYF; CDR3 DNA: TGTGCCAGCAGTTACTCCCGGACTCAATCTAGCACAGATACGCAGTATTTT
CDR3 length: 16; J gene: TRBJ2-2; V gene: TRBV6-1; D gene: TRBD2; clone size: few; CDR3 protein: CASRRTSGGLTGELFF; CDR3 DNA: TGTGCCAGCAGAAGAACTAGCGGGGGGCTCACCGGGGAGCTGTTTTTT
CDR3 length: 13; J gene: TRBJ2-1; V gene: TRBV7-8; D gene: TRBD2; clone size: few; CDR3 protein: CASSLATSGEQFF; CDR3 DNA: TGTGCCAGCAGCTTAGCGACTAGCGGTGAGCAGTTCTTC
CDR3 length: 18; J gene: TRBJ2-5; V gene: TRBV12-3/TRBV12-4; D gene: TRBD2; clone size: NA; CDR3 protein: CASSLGASGSRDKKTQYF; CDR3 DNA: TGTGCCAGCAGTTTGGGGGCTAGCGGGAGCCGTGACAAAAAGACCCAGTACTTC
CDR3 length: 14; J gene: TRBJ2-1; V gene: TRBV6-5; D gene: TRBD1; clone size: large; CDR3 protein: CASRGQGARDEQFF; CDR3 DNA: TGTGCCAGCAGGGGACAGGGGGCGCGGGATGAGCAGTTCTTC
CDR3 length: 14; J gene: TRBJ2-4; V gene: TRBV10-1; D gene: TRBD1; clone size: NA; CDR3 protein: CRSTGLGGKNIQYF; CDR3 DNA: TGCCGCAGCACGGGGCTAGGGGGCAAAAATATTCAGTACTTC
CDR3 length: 16; J gene: TRBJ2-3; V gene: TRBV11-2; D gene: NA; clone size: many; CDR3 protein: CASSPGKGRMGGTQYF; CDR3 DNA: TGTGCCAGCAGCCCGGGGAAGGGGCGGATGGGGGGTACGCAGTATTTT
CDR3 length: 15; J gene: TRBJ2-7; V gene: TRBV6-1; D gene: NA; clone size: medium-sized; CDR3 protein: CASSGRVPGGLEQYF; CDR3 DNA: TGTGCCAGCAGTGGCCGGGTTCCCGGGGGGCTCGAGCAGTACTTC
CDR3 length: 17; J gene: TRBJ2-3; V gene: TRBV4-1; D gene: NA; clone size: NA; CDR3 protein: CASSQVIARGPTETQYF; CDR3 DNA: TGCGCCAGCAGCCAAGTTATCGCGCGGGGGCCCACAGAGACGCAGTATTTC
CDR3 length: 13; J gene: TRBJ1-5; V gene: TRBV11-2; D gene: NA; clone size: many; CDR3 protein: CASSLEQGGPQHF; CDR3 DNA: TGTGCCAGCAGCTTAGAGCAGGGAGGTCCCCAGCATTTT
CDR3 length: 16; J gene: TRBJ1-2; V gene: TRBV27; D gene: TRBD1; clone size: NA; CDR3 protein: CASSPDTGTGRRGYTF; CDR3 DNA: TGTGCCAGCAGTCCGGATACCGGGACAGGGAGGCGCGGCTACACCTTC
CDR3 length: 14; J gene: TRBJ1-1; V gene: TRBV4-1; D gene: NA; clone size: few; CDR3 protein: CASSHADDSPFRFF; CDR3 DNA: TGCGCCAGCAGCCACGCAGATGACAGCCCTTTCCGCTTCTTT
CDR3 length: 14; J gene: TRBJ2-1; V gene: TRBV10-2; D gene: TRBD2; clone size: NA; CDR3 protein: CASSGAGAGNEQFF; CDR3 DNA: TGCGCCAGCAGTGGGGCGGGAGCGGGGAATGAGCAGTTCTTC
CDR3 length: 15; J gene: TRBJ1-1; V gene: TRBV15; D gene: NA; clone size: NA; CDR3 protein: CATSREGAARTEAFF; CDR3 DNA: TGTGCCACCAGCAGAGAAGGTGCAGCGCGCACTGAAGCTTTCTTT
CDR3 length: 15; J gene: TRBJ2-2; V gene: TRBV27; D gene: NA; clone size: many; CDR3 protein: CASKGEGVYTGELFF; CDR3 DNA: TGTGCCAGCAAGGGGGAGGGTGTATATACCGGGGAGCTGTTTTTT
CDR3 length: 16; J gene: TRBJ2-3; V gene: TRBV27; D gene: TRBD2; clone size: NA; CDR3 protein: CASSSRTSGGKDTQYF; CDR3 DNA: TGTGCCAGCAGTTCAAGGACTAGCGGGGGCAAAGATACCCAGTATTTT
CDR3 length: 13; J gene: TRBJ2-1; V gene: TRBV6-1; D gene: TRBD1; clone size: few; CDR3 protein: CASRQGFYNEQFF; CDR3 DNA: TGTGCCAGCAGACAGGGGTTTTACAATGAGCAGTTCTTC
CDR3 length: 14; J gene: TRBJ2-7; V gene: TRBV12-3/TRBV12-4; D gene: NA; clone size: many; CDR3 protein: CASSLAAFSYEQYF; CDR3 DNA: TGTGCCAGCAGTTTAGCGGCCTTCTCTTACGAGCAGTACTTC
CDR3 length: 14; J gene: TRBJ2-7; V gene: TRBV12-3/TRBV12-4; D gene: TRBD2; clone size: NA; CDR3 protein: CASKLAPSSYEQYF; CDR3 DNA: TGTGCCAGCAAACTAGCGCCAAGCTCCTACGAGCAGTACTTC
CDR3 length: 15; J gene: TRBJ2-7; V gene: TRBV6-1; D gene: NA; clone size: NA; CDR3 protein: CASSPGLGPKDTQYF; CDR3 DNA: TGTGCCAGCAGCCCGGGGCTGGGACCCAAAGATACGCAGTACTTC
CDR3 length: 14; J gene: TRBJ2-7; V gene: TRBV3-1; D gene: NA; clone size: few; CDR3 protein: CASSRRRRDYEQYF; CDR3 DNA: TGTGCCAGCAGCCGCCGACGGAGGGACTACGAGCAGTACTTC
CDR3 length: 14; J gene: TRBJ2-5; V gene: TRBV6-5; D gene: NA; clone size: many; CDR3 protein: CASSLDYLGETQYF; CDR3 DNA: TGTGCCAGCAGCCTGGACTACCTTGGGGAGACCCAGTACTTC
CDR3 length: 13; J gene: TRBJ2-1; V gene: TRBV20-1; D gene: NA; clone size: few; CDR3 protein: CSARRGVYNEQFF; CDR3 DNA: TGCAGTGCTAGAAGGGGAGTCTACAATGAGCAGTTCTTC
CDR3 length: 15; J gene: TRBJ2-2; V gene: TRBV18; D gene: TRBD1; clone size: NA; CDR3 protein: CASSPRQGNTGELFF; CDR3 DNA: TGTGCCAGCTCACCAAGACAGGGAAACACCGGGGAGCTGTTTTTT
CDR3 length: 16; J gene: TRBJ2-3; V gene: TRBV6-1; D gene: NA; clone size: NA; CDR3 protein: CASSPMASGATDTQYF; CDR3 DNA: TGTGCCAGCAGTCCAATGGCCTCGGGTGCGACAGATACGCAGTATTTT
CDR3 length: 16; J gene: TRBJ2-1; V gene: TRBV9; D gene: TRBD1; clone size: few; CDR3 protein: CASSLMGQGFPNEQFF; CDR3 DNA: TGTGCCAGCAGCTTGATGGGACAGGGTTTTCCCAATGAGCAGTTCTTC
CDR3 length: 12; J gene: TRBJ2-3; V gene: TRBV11-3; D gene: NA; clone size: many; CDR3 protein: CASSLGTDTQYF; CDR3 DNA: TGTGCCAGCAGCTTAGGGACAGATACGCAGTATTTT
CDR3 length: 14; J gene: TRBJ2-2; V gene: TRBV27; D gene: NA; clone size: many; CDR3 protein: CASSPRAFTGELFF; CDR3 DNA: TGTGCCAGCAGTCCCAGGGCCTTCACCGGGGAGCTGTTTTTT
CDR3 length: 15; J gene: TRBJ2-5; V gene: TRBV10-1; D gene: NA; clone size: NA; CDR3 protein: CARGPGGRSPETQYF; CDR3 DNA: TGCGCCAGGGGGCCTGGGGGACGTAGCCCAGAGACCCAGTACTTC
CDR3 length: 15; J gene: TRBJ2-7; V gene: TRBV27; D gene: TRBD2; clone size: few; CDR3 protein: CASSPRPSGTYEQYF; CDR3 DNA: TGTGCCAGCAGTCCCCGACCTAGCGGAACCTACGAGCAGTACTTC
CDR3 length: 14; J gene: TRBJ2-3; V gene: TRBV6-1; D gene: TRBD2; clone size: NA; CDR3 protein: CASSGGGVRETQYF; CDR3 DNA: TGTGCCAGCAGCGGGGGGGGAGTCCGAGAGACGCAGTACTTT
CDR3 length: 13; J gene: TRBJ2-3; V gene: TRBV6-1; D gene: NA; clone size: large; CDR3 protein: CASSEQNTDTQYF; CDR3 DNA: TGTGCCAGCAGTGAACAGAACACAGATACGCAGTATTTT
CDR3 length: 13; J gene: TRBJ2-3; V gene: TRBV6-1; D gene: NA; clone size: NA; CDR3 protein: CASSRGTTDTQYF; CDR3 DNA: TGTGCCAGCAGCCGGGGGACCACAGATACGCAGTATTTT
CDR3 length: 19; J gene: TRBJ2-1; V gene: TRBV3-1; D gene: NA; clone size: NA; CDR3 protein: CASSQAPILIQGEWYEQFF; CDR3 DNA: TGTGCCAGCAGCCAAGCCCCGATTTTAATTCAAGGGGAATGGTATGAGCAGTTCTTC
CDR3 length: 14; J gene: TRBJ2-4; V gene: TRBV10-3; D gene: NA; clone size: NA; CDR3 protein: CGGWGQRGKDIQFF; CDR3 DNA: TGTGGCGGCTGGGGGCAGCGAGGCAAAGACATTCAGTTCTTT
CDR3 length: 15; J gene: TRBJ2-3; V gene: TRBV6-1; D gene: TRBD1; clone size: NA; CDR3 protein: CASSGRTGQGDTQYF; CDR3 DNA: TGTGCCAGCAGTGGACGGACAGGGCAGGGAGATACGCAGTATTTT